The next 5 T cell receptor beta chains were all read from a single sample in a study of T cell therapy after organ transplantation. Their recognized antigens are unknown. Sequencing was performed with immunoSEQ multiplex PCR; in TCRdb, only in-frame clones are kept and a portion is missing. This sample has approximately 1,100 clones, with around 63% found just once. Time point noted: 20-29 weeks after completion of therapy. Here the sequenced sample was CD8+ T cells from blood, taken after autologous CMV-specific T cell therapy. These receptors were obtained from a human patient who had received a solid organ transplant and had CMV disease. Some T cells may be transferred from the graft donor.

The rearrangement links TRBV5-1 to TRBJ2-2; perhaps TRBD2 as D (5 bases). The V gene's germline CDR1 is SGHRS and CDR2 YFSETQ. V dropped 4 bases and J dropped 6 bases, with 16 bases sitting between them. The CDR3 contains 15 residues. Here the CDR3 DNA reads TGCGCCAGCAGCCGGGGAAGGTATATTTCCGGGGAGCTGTTTTTT. This codes for CASSRGRYISGELFF.

As for this clone: The same CDR3 arises from other DNA sequences in this sample as well. The chain is built from TRBV27 and TRBJ2-7; D tentatively fits TRBD1 or TRBD2 (5 bases each). This CDR3 contains 11 residues. CDR1 and CDR2 (germline): MNHEY, SMNVEV (reference sequence). V lost 2 bases to trimming and J lost 7 bases, with 6 bases between them. The CDR3 sequence: CASSLGGEQYF. CDR3 bases: TGTGCCAGCAGTTTAGGGGGAGAGCAGTACTTC.

The gene calls are TRBV28 and TRBJ2-1; 9 nucleotides agree with TRBD2. Germline V gene data show CDR1 as MDHEN and CDR2 as SYDVKM. This CDR3 spans 15 amino acids. Trimming removed 6 bases from V and 4 bases from J; junction bases left unmatched: 7. The CDR3 loop is CASSISGRKYNEQFF. The CDR3 region has the DNA TGTGCCAGCAGCATTAGCGGGAGAAAATACAATGAGCAGTTCTTC.

The chain uses TRBV2 and TRBJ2-7; D remains ambiguous. The V and J ends lost 5 bases and 7 bases respectively, with 15 bases between them. CDR3 size: 13 residues. Germline V gene lookup returns CDR1 SNHLY and CDR2 FYNNEI. DNA for the CDR3: TGTGCCAGCAGTTACTCGAACGTGAATGAGCAGTACTTC. Amino acids: CASSYSNVNEQYF.

This chain uses TRBV5-1 with TRBJ2-1, with D perhaps TRBD2 (5 bases). V was trimmed by 0 bases and J by 7 bases, leaving 14 bases between them. CDR1 SGHRS and CDR2 YFSETQ come from the germline V gene. The CDR3 loop spans 15 amino acids. The CDR3 coding sequence is TGCGCCAGCAGCTTGGTTTCGGGGTACTGGAATGAGCAGTTCTTC. This codes for CASSLVSGYWNEQFF. The complete variable domain, with remaining parts taken from reference TRBV5-1 and TRBJ2-1, reads KAGVTQTPRYLIKTRGQQVTLSCSPISGHRSVSWYQQTPGQGLQFLFEYFSETQRNKGNFPGRFSGRQFSNSRSEMNVSTLELGDSALYLCASSLVSGYWNEQFFGPGTRLTVL.